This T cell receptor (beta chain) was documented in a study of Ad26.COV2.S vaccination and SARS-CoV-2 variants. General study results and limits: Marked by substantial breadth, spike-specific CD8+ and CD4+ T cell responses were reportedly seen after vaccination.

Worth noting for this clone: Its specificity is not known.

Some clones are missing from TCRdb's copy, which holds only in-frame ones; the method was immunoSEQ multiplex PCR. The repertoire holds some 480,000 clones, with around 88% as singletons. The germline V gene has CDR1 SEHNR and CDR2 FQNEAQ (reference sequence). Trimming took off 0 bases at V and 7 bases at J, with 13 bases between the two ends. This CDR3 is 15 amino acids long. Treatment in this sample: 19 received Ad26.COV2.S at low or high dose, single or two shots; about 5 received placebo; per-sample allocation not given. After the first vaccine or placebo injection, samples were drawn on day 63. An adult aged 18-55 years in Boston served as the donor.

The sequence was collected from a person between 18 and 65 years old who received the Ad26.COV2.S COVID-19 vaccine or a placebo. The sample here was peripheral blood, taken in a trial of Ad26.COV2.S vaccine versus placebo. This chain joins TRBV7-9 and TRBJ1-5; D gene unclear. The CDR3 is CASSLALGSGQPQHF. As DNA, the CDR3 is TGTGCCAGCAGCTTAGCGCTTGGGTCCGGGCAGCCCCAGCATTTT.